This T cell receptor beta chain was sequenced for a study of blood T cell repertoires in COVID-19. On the study more broadly: Acute and convalescent COVID-19 samples came from the United States, Italy and Spain. From T cells, B-cell-depleted T cells, or PBMCs came the material, which was cDNA or gDNA.

Authors' data handling: Reference gene primer amplification gave estimated nucleated cell counts. The protocol was immunoSEQ multiplex PCR, while the TCRdb copy is restricted to in-frame clones and leaves out a portion. V and J calls and clone size are those listed in that table; D and trimming were worked out from the DNA. The sample records approximately 81,000 clones, more than 75% being singletons. The length of the CDR3 is 14 residues. Germline V gives CDR1 SGHRS, CDR2 YFSETQ. The junction had 8 bases not matched to a gene; V was cut back by 4 bases and J by 8 bases. The V and J genes are TRBV5-1 and TRBJ1-4, with 7 nucleotides matching TRBD1. Material: peripheral blood. This sequence originates from a human donor in a cohort sampled during active COVID-19. Here the CDR3 reads CASSRDREREKLFF. In DNA, the CDR3 is TGCGCCAGCAGCCGCGACAGGGAGCGGGAAAAACTGTTTTTT.